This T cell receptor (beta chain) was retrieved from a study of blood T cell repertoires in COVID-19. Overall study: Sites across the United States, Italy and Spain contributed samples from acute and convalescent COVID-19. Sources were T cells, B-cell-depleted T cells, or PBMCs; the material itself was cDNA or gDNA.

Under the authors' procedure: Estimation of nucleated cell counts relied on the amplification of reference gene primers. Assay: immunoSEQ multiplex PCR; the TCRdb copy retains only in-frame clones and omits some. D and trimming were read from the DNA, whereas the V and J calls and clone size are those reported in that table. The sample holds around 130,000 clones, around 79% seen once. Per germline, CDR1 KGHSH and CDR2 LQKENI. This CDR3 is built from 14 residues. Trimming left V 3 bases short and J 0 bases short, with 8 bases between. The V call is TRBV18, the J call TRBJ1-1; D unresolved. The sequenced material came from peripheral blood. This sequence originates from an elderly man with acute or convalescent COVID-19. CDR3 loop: CASSPEGLNTEAFF. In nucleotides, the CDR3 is TGTGCCAGCTCACCCGAGGGATTGAACACTGAAGCTTTCTTT.